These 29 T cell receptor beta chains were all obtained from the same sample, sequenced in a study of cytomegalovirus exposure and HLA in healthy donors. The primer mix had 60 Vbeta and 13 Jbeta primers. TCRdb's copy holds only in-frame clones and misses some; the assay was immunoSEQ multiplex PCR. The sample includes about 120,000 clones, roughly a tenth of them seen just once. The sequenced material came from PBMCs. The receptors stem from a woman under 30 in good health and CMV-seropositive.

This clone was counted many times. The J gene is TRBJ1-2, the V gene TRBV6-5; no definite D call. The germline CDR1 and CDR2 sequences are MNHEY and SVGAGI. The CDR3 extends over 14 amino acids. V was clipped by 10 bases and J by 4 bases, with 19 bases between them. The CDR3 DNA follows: TGTGCCACCCTCCCGGGAGCGAGAGGCTATGGCTACACCTTC. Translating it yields CATLPGARGYGYTF.

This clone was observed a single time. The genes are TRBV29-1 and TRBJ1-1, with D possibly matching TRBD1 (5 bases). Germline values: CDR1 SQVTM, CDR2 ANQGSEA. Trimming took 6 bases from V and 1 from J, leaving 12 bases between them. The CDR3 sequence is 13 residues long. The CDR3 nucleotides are TGCAGCGTAGCCGTTACAGGGAACACTGAAGCTTTCTTT. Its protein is CSVAVTGNTEAFF.

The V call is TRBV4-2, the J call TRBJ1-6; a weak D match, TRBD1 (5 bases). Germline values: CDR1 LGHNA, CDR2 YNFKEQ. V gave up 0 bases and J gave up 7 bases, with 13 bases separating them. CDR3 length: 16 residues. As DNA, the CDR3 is TGTGCCAGCAGCCAAGATCCGGGGGAGGCAAATTCACCCCTCCACTTT. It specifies CASSQDPGEANSPLHF.

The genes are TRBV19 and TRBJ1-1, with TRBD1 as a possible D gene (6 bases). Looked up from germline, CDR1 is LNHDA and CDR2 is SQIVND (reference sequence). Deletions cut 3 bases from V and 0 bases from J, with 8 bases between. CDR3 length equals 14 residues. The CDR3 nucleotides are TGTGCCAGTAGTATTGGACAGCTGAACACTGAAGCTTTCTTT. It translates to CASSIGQLNTEAFF. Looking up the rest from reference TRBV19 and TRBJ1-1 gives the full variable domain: DGGITQSPKYLFRKEGQNVTLSCEQNLNHDAMYWYRQDPGQGLRLIYYSQIVNDFQKGDIAEGYSVSREKKESFPLTVTSAQKNPTAFYLCASSIGQLNTEAFFGQGTRLTVV.

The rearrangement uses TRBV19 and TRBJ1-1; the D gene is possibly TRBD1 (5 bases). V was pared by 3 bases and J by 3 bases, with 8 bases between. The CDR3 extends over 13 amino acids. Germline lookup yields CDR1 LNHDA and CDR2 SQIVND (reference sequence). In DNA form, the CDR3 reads TGTGCCAGTAGTATTGGGGGGTACACTGAAGCTTTCTTT. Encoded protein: CASSIGGYTEAFF. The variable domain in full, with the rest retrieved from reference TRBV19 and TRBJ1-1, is DGGITQSPKYLFRKEGQNVTLSCEQNLNHDAMYWYRQDPGQGLRLIYYSQIVNDFQKGDIAEGYSVSREKKESFPLTVTSAQKNPTAFYLCASSIGGYTEAFFGQGTRLTVV.

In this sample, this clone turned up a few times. This CDR3 reads CASSHTGSGNTIYF. CDR3 nucleotide sequence: TGTGCCAGTAGTCACACAGGGTCTGGAAACACCATATATTTT. The V gene is TRBV19, the J gene TRBJ1-3; TRBD1 is a possible D gene (6 bases). Per the germline V gene, CDR1 is LNHDA and CDR2 is SQIVND (reference sequence). Trimming left V 5 bases short and J 1 base short, with 9 bases between. The CDR3 totals 14 residues.

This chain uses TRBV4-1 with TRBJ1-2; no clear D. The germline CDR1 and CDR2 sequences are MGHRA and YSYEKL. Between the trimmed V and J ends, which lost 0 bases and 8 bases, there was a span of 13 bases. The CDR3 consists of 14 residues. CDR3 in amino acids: CASSQDPGPAGYTF. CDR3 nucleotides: TGCGCCAGCAGCCAAGATCCGGGTCCCGCAGGCTACACCTTC.

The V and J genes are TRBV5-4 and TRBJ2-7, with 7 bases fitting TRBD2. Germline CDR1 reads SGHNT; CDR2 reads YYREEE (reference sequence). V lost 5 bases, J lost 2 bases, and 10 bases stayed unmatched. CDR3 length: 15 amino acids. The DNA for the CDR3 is TGTGCCAGCAGTCCGACCGGGACTACTCCCTACGAGCAGTACTTC. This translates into CASSPTGTTPYEQYF.

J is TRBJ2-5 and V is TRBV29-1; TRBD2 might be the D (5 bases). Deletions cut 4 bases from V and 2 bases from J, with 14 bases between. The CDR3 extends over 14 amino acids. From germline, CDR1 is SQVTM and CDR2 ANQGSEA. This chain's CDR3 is CSVVTRLAQETQYF. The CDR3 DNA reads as TGCAGCGTTGTAACACGGCTAGCACAAGAGACCCAGTACTTC. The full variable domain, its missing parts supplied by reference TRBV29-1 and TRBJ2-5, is SAVISQKPSRDICQRGTSLTIQCQVDSQVTMMFWYRQQPGQSLTLIATANQGSEATYESGFVIDKFPISRPNLTFSTLTVSNMSPEDSSIYLCSVVTRLAQETQYFGPGTRLLVL.

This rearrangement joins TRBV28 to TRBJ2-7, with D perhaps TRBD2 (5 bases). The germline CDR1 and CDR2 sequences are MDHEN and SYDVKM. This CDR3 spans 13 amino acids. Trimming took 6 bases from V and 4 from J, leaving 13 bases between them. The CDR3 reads CASSRGIEYEQYF. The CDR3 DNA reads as TGTGCCAGCAGCCGGGGTATTGAATACGAGCAGTACTTC.

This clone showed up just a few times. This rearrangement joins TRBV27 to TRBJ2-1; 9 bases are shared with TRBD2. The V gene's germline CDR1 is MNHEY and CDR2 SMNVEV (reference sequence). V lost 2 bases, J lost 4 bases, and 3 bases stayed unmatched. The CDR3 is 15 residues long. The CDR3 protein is CASSLTREGYNEQFF. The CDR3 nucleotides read TGTGCCAGCAGTTTAACGCGGGAGGGATACAATGAGCAGTTCTTC.

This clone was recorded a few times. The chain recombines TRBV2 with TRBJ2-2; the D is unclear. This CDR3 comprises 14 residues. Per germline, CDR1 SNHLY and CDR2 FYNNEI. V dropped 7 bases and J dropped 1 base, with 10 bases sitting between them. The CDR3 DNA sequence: TGTGCCAGCACCTTGCGGATGAACACCGGGGAGCTGTTTTTT. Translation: CASTLRMNTGELFF.

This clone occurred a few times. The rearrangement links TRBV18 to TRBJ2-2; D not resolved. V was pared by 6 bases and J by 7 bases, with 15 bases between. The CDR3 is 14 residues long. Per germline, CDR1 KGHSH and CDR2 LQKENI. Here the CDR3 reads CASSREIWSGELFF. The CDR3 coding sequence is TGTGCCAGCTCCCGAGAGATATGGAGCGGGGAGCTGTTTTTT.

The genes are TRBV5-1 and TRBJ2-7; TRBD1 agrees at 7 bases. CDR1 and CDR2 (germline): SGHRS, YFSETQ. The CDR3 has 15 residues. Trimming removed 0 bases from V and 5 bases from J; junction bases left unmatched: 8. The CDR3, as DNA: TGCGCCAGCAGCTTGGATCAGGGGGTGACGGACGAGCAGTACTTC. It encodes CASSLDQGVTDEQYF.

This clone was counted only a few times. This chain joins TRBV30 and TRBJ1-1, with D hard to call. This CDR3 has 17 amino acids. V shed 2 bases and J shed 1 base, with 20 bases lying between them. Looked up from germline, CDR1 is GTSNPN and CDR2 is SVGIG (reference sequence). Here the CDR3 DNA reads TGTGCCTGGAGTCCCCGACGGCTAAGCCGGGGGAACACTGAAGCTTTCTTT. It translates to CAWSPRRLSRGNTEAFF.

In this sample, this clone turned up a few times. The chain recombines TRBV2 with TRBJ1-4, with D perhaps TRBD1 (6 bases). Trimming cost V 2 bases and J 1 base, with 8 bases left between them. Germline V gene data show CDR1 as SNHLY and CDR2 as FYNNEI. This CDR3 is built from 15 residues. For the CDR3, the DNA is TGTGCCAGCAGTGAACAGGGGCTAACTAATGAAAAACTGTTTTTT. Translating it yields CASSEQGLTNEKLFF.

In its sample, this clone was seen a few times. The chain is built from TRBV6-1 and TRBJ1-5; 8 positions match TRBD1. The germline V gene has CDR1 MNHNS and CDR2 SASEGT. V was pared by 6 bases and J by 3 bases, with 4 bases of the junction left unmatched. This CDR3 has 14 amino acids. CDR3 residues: CASRVGQDNQPQHF. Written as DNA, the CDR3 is TGTGCCAGCAGGGTGGGACAGGACAATCAGCCCCAGCATTTT.

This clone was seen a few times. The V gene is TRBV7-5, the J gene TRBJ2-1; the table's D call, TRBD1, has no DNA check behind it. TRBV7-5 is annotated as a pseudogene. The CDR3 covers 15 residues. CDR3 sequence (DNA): TGTGCCAGAAGCTTTAGGGGAAGGGTCTACAATGAGCAGTTCTTC. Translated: CARSFRGRVYNEQFF.

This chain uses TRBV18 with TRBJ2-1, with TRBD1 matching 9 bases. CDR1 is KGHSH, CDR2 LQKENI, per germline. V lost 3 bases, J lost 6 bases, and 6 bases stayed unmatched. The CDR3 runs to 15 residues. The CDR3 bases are TGTGCCAGCTCACCTCTGACAGGGGGGGGCAATGAGCAGTTCTTC. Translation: CASSPLTGGGNEQFF.

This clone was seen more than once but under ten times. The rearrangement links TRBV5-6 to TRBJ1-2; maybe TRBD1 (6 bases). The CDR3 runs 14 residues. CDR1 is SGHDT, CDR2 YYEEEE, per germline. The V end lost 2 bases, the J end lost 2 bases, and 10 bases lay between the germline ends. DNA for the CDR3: TGTGCCAGCAGCTTACCTGGACAGAACTATGGCTACACCTTC. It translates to CASSLPGQNYGYTF.

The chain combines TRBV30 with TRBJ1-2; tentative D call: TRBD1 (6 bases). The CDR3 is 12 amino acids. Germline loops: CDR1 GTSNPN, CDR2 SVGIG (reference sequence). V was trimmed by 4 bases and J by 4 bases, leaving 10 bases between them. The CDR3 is CAWIQGSYGYTF. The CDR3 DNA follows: TGTGCCTGGATTCAGGGGAGCTATGGCTACACCTTC.

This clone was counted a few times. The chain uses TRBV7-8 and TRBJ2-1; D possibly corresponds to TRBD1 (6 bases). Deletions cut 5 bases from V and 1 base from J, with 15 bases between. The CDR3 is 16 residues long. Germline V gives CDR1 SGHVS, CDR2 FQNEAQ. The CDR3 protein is CASSLVQGLSYNEQFF. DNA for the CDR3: TGTGCCAGCAGCCTAGTACAGGGTTTGTCCTACAATGAGCAGTTCTTC. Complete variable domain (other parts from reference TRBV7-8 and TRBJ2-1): GAGVSQSPRYKVAKRGQDVALRCDPISGHVSLFWYQQALGQGPEFLTYFQNEAQLDKSGLPSDRFFAERPEGSVSTLKIQRTQQEDSAVYLCASSLVQGLSYNEQFFGPGTRLTVL.

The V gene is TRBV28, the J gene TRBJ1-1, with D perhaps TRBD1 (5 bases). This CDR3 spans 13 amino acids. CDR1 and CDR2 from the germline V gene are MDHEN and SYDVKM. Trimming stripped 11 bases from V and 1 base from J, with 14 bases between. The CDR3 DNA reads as TGTGCCTCAGCGGGGCAGAAGAACACTGAAGCTTTCTTT. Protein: CASAGQKNTEAFF.

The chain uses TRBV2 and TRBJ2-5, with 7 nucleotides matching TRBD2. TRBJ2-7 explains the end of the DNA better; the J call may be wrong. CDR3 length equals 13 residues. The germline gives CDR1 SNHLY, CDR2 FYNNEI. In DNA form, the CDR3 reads TGTGCCAGCAGTTGGACTAGTTCCTACGAGCAGTACTTC. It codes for CASSWTSSYEQYF.

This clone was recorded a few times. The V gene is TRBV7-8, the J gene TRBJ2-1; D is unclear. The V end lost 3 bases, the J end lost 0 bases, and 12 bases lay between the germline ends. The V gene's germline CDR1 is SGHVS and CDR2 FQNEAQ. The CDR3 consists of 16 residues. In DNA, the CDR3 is TGTGCCAGCAGCTTCGCCACTACCCTCTCCTACAATGAGCAGTTCTTC. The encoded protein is CASSFATTLSYNEQFF.

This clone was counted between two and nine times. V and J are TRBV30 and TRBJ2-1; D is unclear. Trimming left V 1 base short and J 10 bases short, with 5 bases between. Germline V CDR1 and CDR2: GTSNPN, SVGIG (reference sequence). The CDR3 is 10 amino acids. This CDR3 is CAWSGREQFF. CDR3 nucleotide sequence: TGTGCCTGGAGTGGGCGGGAGCAGTTCTTC.

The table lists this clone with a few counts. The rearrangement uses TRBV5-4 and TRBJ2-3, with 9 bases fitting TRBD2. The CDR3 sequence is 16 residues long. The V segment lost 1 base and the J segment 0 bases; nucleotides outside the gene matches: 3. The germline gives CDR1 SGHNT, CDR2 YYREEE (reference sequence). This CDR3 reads CASSLRLAGSTDTQYF. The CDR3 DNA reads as TGTGCCAGCAGCTTGCGGCTAGCGGGGAGCACAGATACGCAGTATTTT.

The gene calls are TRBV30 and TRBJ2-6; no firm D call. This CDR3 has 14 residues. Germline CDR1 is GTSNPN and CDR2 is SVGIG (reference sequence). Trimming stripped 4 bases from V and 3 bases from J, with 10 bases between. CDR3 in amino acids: CAWTVGHGANVLTF. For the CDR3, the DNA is TGTGCCTGGACTGTCGGTCATGGGGCCAACGTCCTGACTTTC. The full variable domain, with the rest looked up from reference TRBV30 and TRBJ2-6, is SQTIHQWPATLVQPVGSPLSLECTVEGTSNPNLYWYRQAAGRGLQLLFYSVGIGQISSEVPQNLSASRPQDRQFILSSKKLLLSDSGFYLCAWTVGHGANVLTFGAGSRLTVL.

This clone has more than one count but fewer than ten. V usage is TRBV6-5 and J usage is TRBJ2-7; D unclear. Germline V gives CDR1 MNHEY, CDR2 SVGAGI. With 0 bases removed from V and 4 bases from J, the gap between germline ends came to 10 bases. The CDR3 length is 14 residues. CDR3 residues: CASSYSGLKYEQYF. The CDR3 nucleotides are TGTGCCAGCAGTTACTCCGGTCTTAAATACGAGCAGTACTTC.